Listed here are 8 T cell receptor beta chains from one sample, sequenced in a study of blood T cells in healthy people across ages. Alongside a J-beta primer mix, a sample-barcoded 5' primer served in a second PCR lasting 7 to 11 cycles. TCRdb recomputed calls from the 5' RACE reads with MiXCR, one row per CDR3 protein. The table has 790,000 or so distinct CDR3 sequences, 45% to 70% seen once. Sequencing was performed on blood. Receptors originate from a man between 40 and 49 years old in good health.

This chain links TRBV27 with TRBJ2-2, with TRBD2 matching over 7 bases. The V segment lost 6 bases and the J segment 6 bases; nucleotides outside the gene matches: 7. Germline V gene data show CDR1 as MNHEY and CDR2 as SMNVEV (reference sequence). The CDR3 extends over 14 amino acids. The chain's CDR3 is CASRGGRASGELFF. The CDR3 coding sequence is TGTGCCAGCAGGGGAGGGAGGGCCTCCGGGGAGCTGTTTTTT.

In this sample, this clonotype turned up a few times. This chain uses TRBV20-1 with TRBJ2-4, with D possibly matching TRBD1 (5 bases). The CDR3 runs 15 residues. Trimming stripped 0 bases from V and 3 bases from J, with 12 bases between. Per the germline V gene, CDR1 is DFQATT and CDR2 is SNEGSKA (reference sequence). CDR3 in DNA: TGCAGTGCTAGAGAGCCCCAGGGTGGCAAAAACATTCAGTACTTC. Translation: CSAREPQGGKNIQYF.

This clonotype was seen a few times. This sequence joins TRBV4-2 and TRBJ2-6; D gene ambiguous. CDR3 length equals 16 residues. V gave up 4 bases and J gave up 0 bases, with 10 bases separating them. CDR1 is LGHNA, CDR2 YNFKEQ, per germline. The CDR3 DNA follows: TGTGCCAGCAGCCGAGAAACGGGCTCTGGGGCCAACGTCCTGACTTTC. Translation gives CASSRETGSGANVLTF.

This clonotype was detected only once. This chain connects TRBV20-1 to TRBJ2-1; no firm D call. The ends were cut back, 0 bases at V and 5 bases at J, with 14 bases in the middle. Germline CDR1 and CDR2: DFQATT and SNEGSKA (reference sequence). CDR3 size: 15 residues. In nucleotides, the CDR3 is TGCAGTGCTAGAGACGCTACACTCGTAAACAATGAGCAGTTCTTC. Residues: CSARDATLVNNEQFF.

This clonotype turned up a few times. This chain uses TRBV5-1 with TRBJ2-4, with D possibly being TRBD1 (6 bases). Trimming removed 4 bases at V and 7 bases at J, with 18 bases between. The germline V gene has CDR1 SGHRS and CDR2 YFSETQ. This CDR3 has 15 residues. CDR3 in amino acids: CASSPVMTGSNIQYF. The DNA of the CDR3 is TGCGCCAGCAGCCCCGTCATGACAGGCAGTAACATTCAGTACTTC.

The rearrangement links TRBV7-7 to TRBJ2-5; weak D call: TRBD2 (5 bases). The V end lost 4 bases, the J end lost 0 bases, and 9 bases lay between the germline ends. This CDR3 has 14 residues. The germline gives CDR1 SSHAT, CDR2 FNYEAQ (reference sequence). The CDR3 reads CASSSLGNQETQYF. DNA of the CDR3: TGTGCCAGCAGCTCACTAGGGAACCAAGAGACCCAGTACTTC.

This clonotype was detected only a few times. The chain has TRBV10-3 and TRBJ1-5, with TRBD1 matching 10 bases. This CDR3 region has 15 residues. The germline V gene has CDR1 ENHRY and CDR2 SYGVKD. The junction had 6 bases not matched to a gene; V was cut back by 6 bases and J by 4 bases. CDR3 in DNA: TGTGCCATCAGGGAAGGGACAGGGGAAAATCAGCCCCAGCATTTT. Protein sequence: CAIREGTGENQPQHF.

The V and J genes are TRBV7-9 and TRBJ1-2; 7 nucleotides agree with TRBD1. Germline loops: CDR1 SEHNR, CDR2 FQNEAQ (reference sequence). V was clipped by 5 bases and J by 4 bases; unmatched bases: 16. This CDR3 is built from 17 residues. The CDR3: CASSLETGAPILYGYTF. The CDR3 DNA reads TGTGCCAGCAGCCTAGAAACAGGGGCGCCTATTCTCTATGGCTACACCTTC.